This T cell receptor beta chain was identified in a study of T cell repertoires in cytomegalovirus infection (dated by TCRdb to between 2018 and 2021). In the study overall: Donor HLA type was relevant to the analysis, as public TCR beta signatures indicated carriage of CMV infection together with the matching HLA type. Beyond this particular receptor, the publication reports: In both this cohort and an independent cohort of 350 to 400 donors, the cumulative frequency of public TCR beta family members distinguished carriers of CMV infection plus the relevant HLA type. In the ex vivo response, HLA-C-restricted CMV-specific TCR beta clonotypes were dominant, and in two of eight donors the single most frequent clonotype came from this HLA-C-restricted group.

The instrument was an Illumina HiSeq 1500. TCRdb itself trimmed the public reads at Q25 with fastp, ran MiXCR and retained productive beta chains. Identical CDR3 protein sequences are pooled into one entry, listed with their most common genes and DNA. For this sample the table gives almost 500,000 distinct CDR3 sequences, of which roughly 10% were detected only once. 10% to 13% of the sample is held by the ten biggest clonotypes. The CDR1 and CDR2 encoded by the germline V gene are SGHVS and FQNEAQ. The CDR3 goes from the cysteine to the phenylalanine over 13 residues. Only the CDR3 region is kept as DNA, spanning 39 bases read in frame from base 1. V drops 1 base and J drops 7 bases, leaving 10 bases in between. This clonotype occurred many times. The antigen it recognizes is unknown. Per-base qualities were not stored, and no clone one base away is much larger.

The chain is encoded by TRBV7-8 joined to TRBJ1-2, with a weak D call of TRBD1 (5 bases match). This clonotype originated in a human donor in good health (CMV status not recorded). Some clones in this sample may be carry-over from other donors' samples. The material sequenced was PBMCs. The CDR3 is CASSLVGGVGYTF. The bases are TGTGCCAGCAGCTTAGTAGGAGGGGTTGGCTACACCTTC.